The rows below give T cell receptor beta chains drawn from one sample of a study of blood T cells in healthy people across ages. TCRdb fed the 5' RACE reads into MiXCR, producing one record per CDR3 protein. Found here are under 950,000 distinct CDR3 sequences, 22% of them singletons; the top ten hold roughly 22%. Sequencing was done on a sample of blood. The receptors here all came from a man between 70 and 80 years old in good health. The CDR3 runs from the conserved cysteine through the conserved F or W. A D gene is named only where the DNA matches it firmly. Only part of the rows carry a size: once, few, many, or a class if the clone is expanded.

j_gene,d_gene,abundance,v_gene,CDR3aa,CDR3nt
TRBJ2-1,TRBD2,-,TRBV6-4,CASSEKGRGGLNEQFF,TGTGCCAGCAGTGAAAAGGGGCGGGGGGGCCTCAATGAGCAGTTCTTC
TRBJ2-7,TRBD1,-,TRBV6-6,CASRSGTGNNEQYF,TGTGCCAGCAGATCCGGGACAGGGAACAACGAGCAGTACTTC
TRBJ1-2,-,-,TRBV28,CASNEMGRVNYGYTF,TGTGCCAGCAACGAAATGGGACGAGTTAACTATGGCTACACCTTC
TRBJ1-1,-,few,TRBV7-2,CASSQARALHTEAFF,TGTGCCAGCAGCCAAGCAAGGGCACTGCACACTGAAGCTTTCTTT
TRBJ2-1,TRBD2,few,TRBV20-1,CSADPGLAVYNEQFF,TGCAGTGCCGATCCCGGACTAGCGGTATACAATGAGCAGTTCTTC
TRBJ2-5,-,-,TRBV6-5,CASTRGKRQYF,TGTGCCAGCACTCGGGGGAAACGACAGTACTTC
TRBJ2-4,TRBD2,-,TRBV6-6,CASSDLASGRGKNIQYF,TGTGCCAGCAGCGACCTGGCTAGCGGGAGGGGCAAAAACATTCAGTACTTC
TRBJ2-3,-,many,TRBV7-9,CASQPRDTKYTQYF,TGTGCCAGCCAGCCCCGGGACACCAAATATACGCAGTATTTT
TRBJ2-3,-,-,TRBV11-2,CASSLIGSFGADTQYF,TGTGCCAGCAGCTTAATTGGATCCTTTGGGGCAGATACGCAGTATTTT
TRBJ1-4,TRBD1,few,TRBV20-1,CSARAHGTEAEKLFF,TGCAGTGCTAGGGCTCATGGGACAGAGGCTGAAAAACTGTTTTTT
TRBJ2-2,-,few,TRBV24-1,CATSDLQAGNTGELFF,TGTGCCACCAGTGATTTACAGGCCGGAAACACCGGGGAGCTGTTTTTT
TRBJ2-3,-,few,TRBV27,CASSLQRSTGAADTQYF,TGTGCCAGCAGTTTACAACGCTCCACCGGGGCAGCAGATACGCAGTATTTT
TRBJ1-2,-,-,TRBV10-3,CAISESNSADGYTF,TGTGCCATCAGTGAGTCGAATTCAGCGGATGGCTACACCTTC
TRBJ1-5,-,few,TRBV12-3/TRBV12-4,CASSFFGLQPQHF,TGTGCCAGCAGTTTCTTCGGTCTTCAGCCCCAGCATTTT
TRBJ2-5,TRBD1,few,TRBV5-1,CASSLHTGTGGVETQYF,TGCGCCAGCAGCCTTCACACCGGGACAGGGGGCGTCGAGACCCAGTACTTC
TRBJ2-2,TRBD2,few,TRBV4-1,CASSQDRRLAGNTGELFF,TGCGCCAGCAGCCAAGATAGGCGGCTAGCGGGGAACACCGGGGAGCTGTTTTTT
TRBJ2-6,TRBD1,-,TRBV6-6,CASSYSGQGVSPTF,TGTGCCAGCAGTTACTCTGGACAGGGGGTGTCACCGACTTTC
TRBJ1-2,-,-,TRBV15,CATNTLNYGYTF,TGTGCCACCAATACCCTTAACTATGGCTACACCTTC
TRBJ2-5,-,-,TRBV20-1,CSASATEETQYF,TGCAGTGCTAGTGCGACGGAAGAGACCCAGTACTTC
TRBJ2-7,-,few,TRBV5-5,CASSFRDLVEYEQYF,TGTGCCAGCAGCTTCCGGGACTTAGTCGAATACGAGCAGTACTTC
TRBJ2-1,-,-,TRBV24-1,CATSDFSRGYNEQFF,TGTGCCACCAGTGATTTTTCGCGGGGCTACAATGAGCAGTTCTTC
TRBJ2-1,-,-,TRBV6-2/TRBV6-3,CASSYSGGHNEQFF,TGTGCCAGCAGTTACTCGGGCGGTCACAATGAGCAGTTCTTC
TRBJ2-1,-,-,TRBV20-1,CSATGFYNEQFF,TGCAGCGCCACAGGTTTCTACAATGAGCAGTTCTTC
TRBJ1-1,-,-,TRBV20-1,CSAPKVSSNTEAFF,TGCAGTGCTCCTAAAGTCTCGTCGAACACTGAAGCTTTCTTT
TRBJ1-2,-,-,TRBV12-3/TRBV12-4,CASRNRSANGYTF,TGTGCCAGCAGAAACAGGAGTGCAAATGGCTACACCTTC
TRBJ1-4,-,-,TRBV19,CASSILGATNEKLFF,TGTGCCAGTAGTATATTGGGTGCAACTAATGAAAAACTGTTTTTT
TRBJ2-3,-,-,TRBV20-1,CSGGIDTQYF,TGCAGTGGAGGGATAGATACGCAGTATTTT
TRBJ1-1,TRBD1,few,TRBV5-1,CASSKGDRDTEAFF,TGCGCCAGCAGCAAGGGGGACAGGGACACTGAAGCTTTCTTT
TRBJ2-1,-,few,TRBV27,CASSLFRLTNEQFF,TGTGCCAGCAGTTTATTTAGGCTCACCAATGAGCAGTTCTTC
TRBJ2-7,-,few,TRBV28,CASLERNSYEQYF,TGTGCCAGTCTAGAACGCAACTCCTACGAGCAGTACTTC
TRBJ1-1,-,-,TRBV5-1,CASSDDGMNTEAFF,TGCGCCAGCAGCGACGACGGGATGAACACTGAAGCTTTCTTT
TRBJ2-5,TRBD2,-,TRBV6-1,CASSEARGSLGETQYF,TGTGCCAGCAGTGAAGCGCGGGGGTCGTTAGGAGAGACCCAGTACTTC
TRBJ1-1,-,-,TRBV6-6,CASSYRGKNTEAFF,TGTGCCAGCAGTTATAGGGGGAAGAACACTGAAGCTTTCTTT
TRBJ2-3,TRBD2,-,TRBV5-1,CASSLSLAGAGTDTQYF,TGCGCCAGCAGCTTGTCGCTAGCGGGGGCCGGCACAGATACGCAGTATTTT
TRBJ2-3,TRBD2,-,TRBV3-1,CASSQELRTSATQYF,TGTGCCAGCAGCCAAGAATTGAGGACTAGCGCTACGCAGTATTTT